The rows below give T cell receptor beta chains drawn from one sample of a study of technical replicates of blood from a handful of donors. Some clones are missing from TCRdb's copy, which holds only in-frame ones; the method was immunoSEQ multiplex PCR. The sample has around 90,000 clones; around 94% are singletons. The specimen sequenced was T cells isolated from PBMCs. The receptor set was obtained from a human donor in good health. CDR3s include the opening cysteine and the closing phenylalanine or tryptophan. The order of the fields is V gene, clone size, J gene, D gene, CDR3 protein, CDR3 DNA. The D gene is left open where the match is weak. The size entry is marked missing in some rows and otherwise reads once, few, many or a size class.

TRBV2	NA	TRBJ1-2	NA	CASMRAVLTGYTF	TGTGCCAGCATGCGGGCGGTCCTCACTGGCTACACCTTC
TRBV5-4	NA	TRBJ2-1	NA	CASSLGTGWNEQFF	TGTGCCAGCAGCTTGGGTACAGGGTGGAATGAGCAGTTCTTC
TRBV5-8	NA	TRBJ2-1	TRBD1	CASSFRGRNNEQFF	TGTGCCAGCAGCTTCAGGGGGCGCAACAATGAGCAGTTCTTC
TRBV27	NA	TRBJ2-7	NA	CASSRRGEQYF	TGTGCCAGCAGTCGCCGGGGCGAGCAGTACTTC
TRBV2	NA	TRBJ1-4	NA	CASSEGSGSSTNEKLFF	TGTGCCAGCAGTGAAGGTTCAGGATCATCAACTAATGAAAAACTGTTTTTT
TRBV5-1	NA	TRBJ2-1	TRBD2	CASSPGTSGNYNEQFF	TGCGCCAGCAGCCCCGGGACTAGCGGGAACTACAATGAGCAGTTCTTC
TRBV7-9	NA	TRBJ2-3	TRBD1	CASSGQLGTATDTQYF	TGTGCCAGCAGCGGACAGTTAGGGACAGCCACAGATACGCAGTATTTT
TRBV7-7	NA	TRBJ2-2	TRBD2	CASSGTSATGELFF	TGTGCCAGCAGCGGGACTAGCGCAACCGGGGAGCTGTTTTTT
TRBV19	NA	TRBJ2-1	TRBD2	CASSIASGLYNEQFF	TGTGCCAGTAGTATTGCTAGCGGCCTCTACAATGAGCAGTTCTTC
TRBV5-1	NA	TRBJ1-2	TRBD1	CASSYEGQGPNYGYTF	TGCGCCAGCAGCTACGAAGGACAGGGACCTAACTATGGCTACACCTTC
TRBV6-1	NA	TRBJ2-7	TRBD1	CASSHRDRSYEQYF	TGTGCCAGCAGTCACCGGGACAGGTCCTACGAGCAGTACTTC
TRBV30	NA	TRBJ2-7	TRBD1	CAWSGTGPYEQYF	TGTGCCTGGAGCGGGACAGGGCCCTACGAGCAGTACTTC
TRBV2	NA	TRBJ2-7	NA	CASRAKTGTPDEQYF	TGTGCCAGCAGAGCAAAGACCGGGACACCAGACGAGCAGTACTTC
TRBV6-5	NA	TRBJ1-6	NA	CASSTGNSPLHF	TGTGCCAGCAGTACAGGGAATTCACCCCTCCACTTT
TRBV27	NA	TRBJ1-4	TRBD1	CASSLSPPGGGGYNEKLFF	TGTGCCAGCAGTTTATCCCCGCCAGGGGGTGGCGGCTATAATGAAAAACTGTTTTTT
TRBV27	NA	TRBJ2-1	NA	CASSLLSSEDEQFF	TGTGCCAGCAGTTTATTGTCTTCAGAAGATGAGCAGTTCTTC
TRBV10-1	once	TRBJ2-3	NA	CASSGVTGRRDTQYF	TGCGCCAGCAGTGGAGTAACAGGTCGAAGGGATACGCAGTATTTT
TRBV5-1	NA	TRBJ1-1	TRBD1	CASSPDRAGNTEAFF	TGCGCCAGCAGCCCGGACAGGGCGGGGAACACTGAAGCTTTCTTT
TRBV19	NA	TRBJ1-2	NA	CASSILNYGYTF	TGTGCCAGTAGTATACTCAACTATGGCTACACCTTC
TRBV6-5	NA	TRBJ1-2	NA	CASSYGAGIVNYGYTF	TGTGCCAGCAGTTATGGGGCAGGGATCGTTAACTATGGCTACACCTTC
TRBV6-1	NA	TRBJ1-2	NA	CAGSMQGYGYTF	TGTGCCGGGAGCATGCAAGGGTATGGCTACACCTTC
TRBV30	NA	TRBJ1-1	NA	CAFSPGPNTEAFF	TGTGCCTTTTCCCCGGGTCCGAACACTGAAGCTTTCTTT
TRBV27	NA	TRBJ2-7	TRBD2	CASSRLAGGPHEQYF	TGTGCCAGCAGTCGACTAGCGGGGGGGCCGCACGAGCAGTACTTC
TRBV6-5	NA	TRBJ1-1	NA	CASSYGQNTEAFF	TGTGCCAGCAGTTATGGGCAGAACACTGAAGCTTTCTTT
TRBV19	once	TRBJ1-1	TRBD1	CASRTVGGQIEAFF	TGTGCCAGTAGAACGGTCGGGGGACAGATTGAAGCTTTCTTT
TRBV14	NA	TRBJ1-3	NA	CASSQDQEIGNTIYF	TGTGCCAGCAGCCAAGATCAGGAAATCGGAAACACCATATATTTT
TRBV5-4	NA	TRBJ2-2	TRBD2	CASSLSGMINTGELFF	TGTGCCAGCAGCCTTAGCGGGATGATTAACACCGGGGAGCTGTTTTTT
TRBV2	NA	TRBJ1-6	TRBD1	CASIGQGDSPLHF	TGTGCCAGCATCGGACAGGGGGACTCACCCCTCCACTTT
TRBV6-5	NA	TRBJ2-5	NA	CASSYSRGWETQYF	TGTGCCAGCAGTTACTCGAGGGGGTGGGAGACCCAGTACTTC
TRBV6-5	NA	TRBJ2-3	NA	CASKDAGPVVYF	TGTGCCAGCAAGGATGCGGGGCCCGTCGTGTATTTT
TRBV7-9	once	TRBJ2-7	TRBD2	CASSLTAGGPPFGSEQYF	TGTGCCAGCAGCTTAACCGCGGGAGGGCCCCCTTTTGGTTCCGAGCAGTACTTC
TRBV25-1	NA	TRBJ2-7	TRBD2	CASSEGLAGLYEQYF	TGTGCCAGCAGTGAGGGACTAGCGGGACTCTACGAGCAGTACTTC
TRBV4-1	NA	TRBJ1-2	TRBD1	CASSQVFPRDRDKANYGYTF	TGCGCCAGCAGCCAAGTTTTTCCCCGGGACAGGGATAAGGCTAACTATGGCTACACCTTC
TRBV19	NA	TRBJ2-1	TRBD2	CASSIPSGELRGEQFF	TGTGCCAGTAGTATTCCTAGCGGGGAGCTCCGTGGTGAGCAGTTCTTC
TRBV19	NA	TRBJ2-7	TRBD1	CASSIDRGTYEQYF	TGTGCCAGTAGTATCGACAGGGGAACGTACGAGCAGTACTTC
TRBV9	NA	TRBJ1-2	NA	CASPRNYGYTF	TGTGCCAGCCCCAGGAACTATGGCTACACCTTC
TRBV27	NA	TRBJ1-1	TRBD1	CASSFKPGTGEAFF	TGTGCCAGCAGTTTTAAGCCGGGGACAGGGGAAGCTTTCTTT
TRBV7-2	NA	TRBJ2-1	TRBD2	CASSLAASGGEYNEQFF	TGTGCCAGCAGCTTAGCAGCTAGCGGGGGGGAATACAATGAGCAGTTCTTC
TRBV6-5	NA	TRBJ1-1	NA	CASSYSSSNTEAFF	TGTGCCAGCAGTTACTCTAGCAGCAACACTGAAGCTTTCTTT
TRBV7-9	NA	TRBJ1-1	NA	CASSPAGGPEAFF	TGTGCCAGCAGCCCGGCGGGGGGCCCCGAAGCTTTCTTT
TRBV7-9	NA	TRBJ2-5	NA	CASSQLQGVEETQYF	TGTGCCAGCAGCCAATTACAGGGAGTAGAGGAGACCCAGTACTTC
TRBV19	NA	TRBJ1-1	NA	CASMKVRDGIRGNTEAFF	TGTGCCAGTATGAAGGTCCGTGATGGTATCAGGGGGAACACTGAAGCTTTCTTT
TRBV7-9	once	TRBJ2-1	TRBD1	CASSSPGQGYNEQFF	TGTGCCAGCAGCTCACCGGGACAGGGATACAATGAGCAGTTCTTC
TRBV6-1	NA	TRBJ1-4	TRBD1	CASSGGQGTEKLFF	TGTGCCAGCAGTGGGGGACAGGGCACTGAAAAACTGTTTTTT
TRBV18	NA	TRBJ2-7	NA	CASHPGASSYEQYF	TGTGCCAGCCACCCCGGAGCCAGCTCCTACGAGCAGTACTTC
TRBV5-1	NA	TRBJ1-5	TRBD1	CASSPGQGESNQPQHF	TGCGCCAGCAGCCCGGGACAGGGGGAAAGCAATCAGCCCCAGCATTTT
TRBV7-3	NA	TRBJ1-3	NA	CASSLPGSGNTIYF	TGTGCCAGCAGCCTGCCAGGCTCTGGAAACACCATATATTTT
TRBV5-1	NA	TRBJ1-2	TRBD1	CASSRVLDRGRGYTF	TGCGCCAGCAGCCGCGTTTTGGACAGGGGTCGGGGCTACACCTTC
TRBV7-2	NA	TRBJ1-5	NA	CASSLGLRGDQPQHF	TGTGCCAGCAGCTTGGGTTTACGGGGAGATCAGCCCCAGCATTTT